This T cell receptor (beta chain) was found in a study of cytomegalovirus exposure and HLA in healthy donors. Trimming cost V 0 bases and J 5 bases, with 9 bases left between them. The CDR3 spans 14 residues. Per germline, CDR1 SGDLS and CDR2 YYNGEE. A multiplex PCR was run with 60 Vbeta primers and 13 Jbeta primers. Method: immunoSEQ multiplex PCR; TCRdb's copy keeps in-frame clones and lacks some. Of 200,000 to 300,000 clones listed, just under 80% are singletons. What was sequenced was PBMCs. The origin of this receptor is a boy younger than 18 in good health and CMV-seronegative. The chain carries TRBV9 and TRBJ2-1; D not certain. The CDR3 is CASSVGARNNEQFF. The CDR3 nucleotides read TGTGCCAGCAGCGTAGGTGCCAGGAACAATGAGCAGTTCTTC.